Sequencing of this T cell receptor beta chain was carried out in a study of regulatory and conventional T cells in RAG deficiency. Broader study findings: Patient subsets had shorter CDR3s; Omenn Treg-Tconv overlap exceeded 90%. Sorted Omenn CD25-high CD127-low cells may not be bona fide Tregs. Control T-cell subsets had markedly higher Shannon entropy and lower Simpson indices than RAG-deficient patients. Other subsets showed approximately 10-fold reductions, but Treg unique TCR beta sequences fell 80 to 100-fold in these patients.

Remarks on this clone: Its cognate antigen is unknown.

Method: immunoSEQ multiplex PCR; TCRdb's copy keeps in-frame clones and lacks some. The sample carries over 8,000 clones, about 90% recorded once. The sorted regulatory T cells were CD4+, CD25-high and CD127-low, with genomic DNA sequenced. Germline CDR1 is SGHNT and CDR2 is YENEEA. The CDR3 is 16 amino acids. Deletions cut 6 bases from V and 4 bases from J, with 22 bases between. These data also featured in a second study, about regulatory T cells. In that study: Amplification used 52 TRBV primers and 13 TRBJ primers.

The chain is built from TRBV11-3 and TRBJ2-7, with a possible D match to TRBD2 (5 bases). This TCR came from a human donor in good health. What was sequenced was Tregs sorted from blood. The CDR3 loop reads CASSQDCSAKSYEQYF. CDR3 coding DNA: TGTGCCAGCAGTCAGGACTGCTCAGCCAAGTCTTACGAGCAGTACTTC.